The next 13 T cell receptor beta chains were all read from a single sample in a study of OX40 agonist ivuxolimab in advanced cancers. Data came from immunoSEQ multiplex PCR; TCRdb stores just in-frame clones and leaves some out. The profile covers tens of thousands of clones, with 75% to 90% appearing a single time and more than 10% taken by the ten largest. The specimen was CD4+ or CD8+ T cells sorted from blood, collected in a trial of the OX40 agonist ivuxolimab. Receptors were obtained from an adult with an advanced solid tumor such as melanoma, head and neck, liver or kidney cancer.

The rearrangement links TRBV9 to TRBJ2-2; 8 bases match TRBD1. CDR3 length: 16 amino acids. J was trimmed by 3 bases and V by 2 bases; bases with no gene match: 6. Germline V CDR1 and CDR2: SGDLS, YYNGEE. The CDR3 DNA sequence: TGTGCCAGCAGCGTTTCCAACAGGGGGGACACCGGGGAGCTGTTTTTT. It yields the protein CASSVSNRGDTGELFF.

The chain uses TRBV27 and TRBJ2-5, with 8 bases fitting TRBD2. V lost 0 bases to trimming and J lost 7 bases; unmatched junction nucleotides: 7. CDR3 length equals 15 residues. Germline V gene data show CDR1 as MNHEY and CDR2 as SMNVEV (reference sequence). The CDR3 here is CASSLSSSGVGTQYF. As DNA, the CDR3 is TGTGCCAGCAGTTTATCTAGTAGCGGGGTAGGGACCCAGTACTTC.

This chain links TRBV2 with TRBJ1-2; D is unclear. CDR1 SNHLY and CDR2 FYNNEI come from the germline V gene. The CDR3 consists of 10 residues. Trimming shortened V by 4 bases and J by 10 bases, and 7 bases separated the two germline ends. CDR3 bases: TGTGCCAGCAGTGGACTATACTACACCTTC. Protein: CASSGLYYTF.

The CDR3, as DNA: TGTGCCAGTAGTATGGGGGATACGCAGTATTTT. It yields the protein CASSMGDTQYF. This chain links TRBV19 with TRBJ2-3; the D is unclear. Germline V lookup: CDR1 LNHDA, CDR2 SQIVND (reference sequence). Between the trimmed V and J ends, which lost 3 bases and 6 bases, there was a span of 4 bases. The CDR3 is made up of 11 amino acids. The full variable domain, with the rest looked up from reference TRBV19 and TRBJ2-3, is DGGITQSPKYLFRKEGQNVTLSCEQNLNHDAMYWYRQDPGQGLRLIYYSQIVNDFQKGDIAEGYSVSREKKESFPLTVTSAQKNPTAFYLCASSMGDTQYFGPGTRLTVL.

The gene calls are TRBV19 and TRBJ1-2, with TRBD1 matching 8 bases. The V gene's germline CDR1 is LNHDA and CDR2 SQIVND (reference sequence). The CDR3 loop spans 14 amino acids. The trim removed 5 bases at V and 3 bases at J, leaving 5 bases unmatched. CDR3 amino acids: CASSFQGADYGYTF. CDR3 coding DNA: TGTGCCAGTAGTTTTCAGGGGGCTGACTATGGCTACACCTTC.

This clone was detected once. This sequence joins TRBV18 and TRBJ2-7; possible D gene TRBD2, 6 bases. The length of the CDR3 is 11 residues. Looked up from germline, CDR1 is KGHSH and CDR2 is LQKENI. V lost 3 bases to trimming and J lost 6 bases, with 6 bases between them. The CDR3 nucleotides are TGTGCCAGCTCACCGGGGGGCGAGCAGTACTTC. It codes for CASSPGGEQYF.

This chain uses TRBV5-1 with TRBJ2-1; TRBD2 matches 8 bases. V gave up 4 bases and J gave up 0 bases; unmatched junction bases: 3. The CDR3 loop spans 15 amino acids. Germline loops: CDR1 SGHRS, CDR2 YFSETQ. The CDR3 here is CASSPAGGSYNEQFF. CDR3 DNA: TGCGCCAGCAGCCCCGCGGGGGGCTCCTACAATGAGCAGTTCTTC.

The chain has TRBV7-9 and TRBJ2-7, with TRBD2 matching over 15 bases. The CDR3 spans 15 residues. Trimming at V came to 5 bases and at J to 6 bases, leaving 5 bases not matched to a gene. In germline, CDR1 is SEHNR, CDR2 FQNEAQ (reference sequence). The CDR3 DNA reads TGTGCCAGCAGCCCCCCGGGACTAGCGGGAGGCGAGCAGTACTTC. Its protein product is CASSPPGLAGGEQYF. The full variable domain, its missing parts supplied by reference TRBV7-9 and TRBJ2-7, is DTGVSQNPRHKITKRGQNVTFRCDPISEHNRLYWYRQTLGQGPEFLTYFQNEAQLEKSRLLSDRFSAERPKGSFSTLEIQRTEQGDSAMYLCASSPPGLAGGEQYFGPGTRLTVT.

The J gene is TRBJ1-1, the V gene TRBV7-9, with a tentative D call TRBD1 (6 bases). Germline V gene lookup returns CDR1 SEHNR and CDR2 FQNEAQ (reference sequence). The CDR3 contains 15 residues. Trimming left V 4 bases short and J 3 bases short, with 15 bases between. CDR3 sequence reads: CASSSPRTAHTEAFF. Here the CDR3 DNA reads TGTGCCAGCAGCTCACCCCGGACAGCGCACACTGAAGCTTTCTTT.

The gene calls are TRBV5-6 and TRBJ2-1, with TRBD1 identical over 10 bases. V was clipped by 4 bases and J by 14 bases; unmatched bases: 3. The CDR3 is 11 amino acids. Germline V CDR1 and CDR2: SGHDT, YYEEEE. CDR3 protein: CASSTGTGEFF. The CDR3, as DNA: TGTGCCAGCAGCACCGGGACAGGGGAGTTCTTC.

V usage is TRBV7-2 and J usage is TRBJ2-2; 7 bases map to TRBD2. Germline V gives CDR1 SGHTA, CDR2 FQGNSA. The trim removed 3 bases at V and 3 bases at J, leaving 7 bases unmatched. The CDR3 totals 16 residues. CDR3 sequence: CASSFLAAVDTGELFF. The CDR3 DNA sequence: TGTGCCAGCAGCTTTCTAGCGGCCGTCGACACCGGGGAGCTGTTTTTT.

The chain links TRBV7-9 to TRBJ2-1, with 9 bases matching TRBD2. Germline V gene sequence: CDR1 SEHNR, CDR2 FQNEAQ (reference sequence). CDR3 length: 16 amino acids. V was clipped by 3 bases and J by 8 bases; unmatched bases: 11. CDR3 in DNA: TGTGCCAGCAGCTTTAGGGTTAGCGGGAGTTTGGATGAGCAGTTCTTC. Amino acids: CASSFRVSGSLDEQFF.

For the CDR3, the DNA is TGTGCCAGCAGCGTAGTTTCAGGGGACGAGCAGTACTTC. Its translation is CASSVVSGDEQYF. The chain recombines TRBV9 with TRBJ2-7, with a possible D match to TRBD1 (6 bases). This CDR3 has 13 residues. The germline CDR1 and CDR2 sequences are SGDLS and YYNGEE. Trimming removed 0 bases from V and 5 bases from J, with 9 bases in between.